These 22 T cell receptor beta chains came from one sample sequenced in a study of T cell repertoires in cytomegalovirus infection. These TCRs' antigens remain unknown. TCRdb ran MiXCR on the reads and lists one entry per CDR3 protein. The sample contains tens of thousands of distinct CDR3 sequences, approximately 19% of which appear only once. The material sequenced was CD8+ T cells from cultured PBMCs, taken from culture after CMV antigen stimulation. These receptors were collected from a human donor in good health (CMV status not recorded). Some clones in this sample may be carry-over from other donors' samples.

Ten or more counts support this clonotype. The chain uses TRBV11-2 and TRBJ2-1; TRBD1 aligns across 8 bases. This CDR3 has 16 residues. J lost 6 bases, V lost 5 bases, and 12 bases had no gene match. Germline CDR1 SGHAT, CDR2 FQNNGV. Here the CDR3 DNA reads TGTGCCAGCAGCCCGCTTGGGGACAGGAGGTCCAATGAGCAGTTCTTC. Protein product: CASSPLGDRRSNEQFF.

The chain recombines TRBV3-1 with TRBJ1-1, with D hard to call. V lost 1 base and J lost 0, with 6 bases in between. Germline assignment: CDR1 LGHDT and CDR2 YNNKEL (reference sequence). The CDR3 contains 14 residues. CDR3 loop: CASSQVPLNTEAFF. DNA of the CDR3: TGTGCCAGCAGCCAAGTTCCCCTGAACACTGAAGCTTTCTTT.

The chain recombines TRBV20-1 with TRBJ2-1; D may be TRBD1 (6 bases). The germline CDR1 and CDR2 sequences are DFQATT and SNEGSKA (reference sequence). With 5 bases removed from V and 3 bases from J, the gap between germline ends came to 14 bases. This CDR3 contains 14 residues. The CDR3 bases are TGCAGTGCTTATTCAGGGGTTTACTACAATGAGCAGTTCTTC. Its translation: CSAYSGVYYNEQFF.

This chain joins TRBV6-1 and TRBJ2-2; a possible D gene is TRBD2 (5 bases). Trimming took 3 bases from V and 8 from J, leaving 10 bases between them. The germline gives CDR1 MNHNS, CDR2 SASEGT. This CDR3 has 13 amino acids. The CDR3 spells CASSDRTRGELFF. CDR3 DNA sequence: TGTGCCAGCAGTGACAGGACTCGGGGGGAGCTGTTTTTT.

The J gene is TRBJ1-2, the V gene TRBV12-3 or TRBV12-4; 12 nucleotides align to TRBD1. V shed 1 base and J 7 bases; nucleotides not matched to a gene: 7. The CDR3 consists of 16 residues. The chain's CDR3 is CASSLGSGQGAFGYTF. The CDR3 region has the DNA TGTGCCAGCAGTTTAGGTTCGGGACAGGGGGCGTTTGGCTACACCTTC.

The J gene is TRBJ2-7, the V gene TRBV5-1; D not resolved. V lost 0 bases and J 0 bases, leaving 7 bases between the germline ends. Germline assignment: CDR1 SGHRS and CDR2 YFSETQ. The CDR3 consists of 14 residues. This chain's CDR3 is CASSLGGPSYEQYF. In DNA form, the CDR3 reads TGCGCCAGCAGCTTGGGGGGTCCCTCCTACGAGCAGTACTTC.

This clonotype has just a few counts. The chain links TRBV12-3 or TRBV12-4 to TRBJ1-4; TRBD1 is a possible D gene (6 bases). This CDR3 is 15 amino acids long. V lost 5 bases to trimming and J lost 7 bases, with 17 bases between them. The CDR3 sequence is CASSPAGGGGEKLFF. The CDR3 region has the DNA TGTGCCAGCAGTCCCGCCGGGGGCGGAGGTGAAAAACTGTTTTTT.

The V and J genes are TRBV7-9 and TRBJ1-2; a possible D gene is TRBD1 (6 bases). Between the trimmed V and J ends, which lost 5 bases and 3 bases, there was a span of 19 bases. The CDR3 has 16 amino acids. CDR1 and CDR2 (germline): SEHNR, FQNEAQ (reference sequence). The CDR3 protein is CASSNSLGAGDYGYTF. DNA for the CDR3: TGTGCCAGCAGCAACAGCCTGGGGGCCGGGGACTATGGCTACACCTTC.

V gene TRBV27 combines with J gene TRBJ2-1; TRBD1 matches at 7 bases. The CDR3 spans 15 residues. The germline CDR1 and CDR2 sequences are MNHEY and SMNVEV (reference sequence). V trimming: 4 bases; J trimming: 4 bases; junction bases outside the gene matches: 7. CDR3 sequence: CASSYRTGVYNEQFF. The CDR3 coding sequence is TGTGCCAGCAGTTATCGAACAGGGGTTTACAATGAGCAGTTCTTC.

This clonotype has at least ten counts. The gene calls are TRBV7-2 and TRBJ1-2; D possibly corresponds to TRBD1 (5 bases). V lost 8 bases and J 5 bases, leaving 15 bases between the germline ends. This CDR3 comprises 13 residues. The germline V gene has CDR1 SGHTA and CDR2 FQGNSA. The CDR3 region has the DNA TGTGCCAGCGGCCGGGAGTCAGGGTATGGCTACACCTTC. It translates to CASGRESGYGYTF.

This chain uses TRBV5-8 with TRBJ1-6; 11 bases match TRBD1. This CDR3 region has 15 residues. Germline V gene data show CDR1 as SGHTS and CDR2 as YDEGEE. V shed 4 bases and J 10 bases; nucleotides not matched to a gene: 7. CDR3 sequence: CASSKRTGGNSPLHF. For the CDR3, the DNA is TGTGCCAGCAGCAAACGGACAGGGGGCAACTCACCCCTCCACTTT. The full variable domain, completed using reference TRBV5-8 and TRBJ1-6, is EAGVTQSPTHLIKTRGQQATLRCSPISGHTSVYWYQQALGLGLQFLLWYDEGEERNRGNFPPRFSGRQFPNYSSELNVNALELEDSALYLCASSKRTGGNSPLHFGNGTRLTVT.

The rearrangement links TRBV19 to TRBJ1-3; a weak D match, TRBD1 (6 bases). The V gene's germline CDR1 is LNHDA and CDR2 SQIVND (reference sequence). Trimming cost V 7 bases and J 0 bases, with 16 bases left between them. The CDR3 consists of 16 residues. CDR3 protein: CASTHLDSNSGNTIYF. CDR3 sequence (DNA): TGTGCCAGTACCCATCTGGACAGTAACTCTGGAAACACCATATATTTT.

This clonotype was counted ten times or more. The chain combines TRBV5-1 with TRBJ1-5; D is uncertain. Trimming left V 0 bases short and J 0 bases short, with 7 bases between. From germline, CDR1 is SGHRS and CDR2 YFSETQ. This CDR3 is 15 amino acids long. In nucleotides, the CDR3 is TGCGCCAGCAGCTTGGAGGGCTATAGCAATCAGCCCCAGCATTTT. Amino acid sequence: CASSLEGYSNQPQHF.

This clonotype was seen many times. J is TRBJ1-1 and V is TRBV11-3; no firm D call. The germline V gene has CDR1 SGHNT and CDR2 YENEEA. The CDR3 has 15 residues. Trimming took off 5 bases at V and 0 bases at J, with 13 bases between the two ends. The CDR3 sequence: CASSLNDNLNTEAFF. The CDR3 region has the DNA TGTGCCAGCAGCCTAAACGACAACCTGAACACTGAAGCTTTCTTT.

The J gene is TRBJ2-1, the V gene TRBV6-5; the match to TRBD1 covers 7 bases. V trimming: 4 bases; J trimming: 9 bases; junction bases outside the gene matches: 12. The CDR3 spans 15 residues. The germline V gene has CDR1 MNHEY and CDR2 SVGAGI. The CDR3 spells CASSSPQGRGPEQFF. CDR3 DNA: TGTGCCAGCAGTTCCCCACAGGGGCGCGGGCCTGAGCAGTTCTTC.

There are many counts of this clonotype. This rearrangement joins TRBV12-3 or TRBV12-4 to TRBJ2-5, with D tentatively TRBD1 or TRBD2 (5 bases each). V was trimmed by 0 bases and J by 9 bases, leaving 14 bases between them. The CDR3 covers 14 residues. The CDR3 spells CASSLALVVGAQYF. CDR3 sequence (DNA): TGTGCCAGCAGTTTAGCGCTAGTCGTGGGGGCCCAGTACTTC.

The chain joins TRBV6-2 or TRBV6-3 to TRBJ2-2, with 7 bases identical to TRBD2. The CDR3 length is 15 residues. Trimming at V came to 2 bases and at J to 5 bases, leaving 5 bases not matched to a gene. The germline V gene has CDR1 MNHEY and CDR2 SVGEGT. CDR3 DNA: TGTGCCAGCAGTTACCTAGCGGCGGGGACCGGGGAGCTGTTTTTT. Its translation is CASSYLAAGTGELFF.

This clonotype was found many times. CDR3 bases: TGTGCCAGCAGTGAAGGACTAGCCCTCGACAATGAGCAGTTCTTC. It yields the protein CASSEGLALDNEQFF. The genes are TRBV2 and TRBJ2-1; TRBD2 matches at 7 bases. This CDR3 region has 15 residues. The trim removed 1 base at V and 5 bases at J, leaving 5 bases unmatched. Germline V lookup: CDR1 SNHLY, CDR2 FYNNEI.

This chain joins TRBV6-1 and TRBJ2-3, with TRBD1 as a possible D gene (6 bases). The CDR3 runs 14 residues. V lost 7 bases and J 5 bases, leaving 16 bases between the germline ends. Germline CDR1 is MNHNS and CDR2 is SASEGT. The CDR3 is CASTAQGREDTQYF. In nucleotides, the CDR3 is TGTGCCAGCACGGCGCAGGGGCGAGAAGATACGCAGTATTTT.

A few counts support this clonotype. The CDR3 reads CASSQDRVIYEQYF. The CDR3 DNA reads as TGTGCCAGCAGCCAAGACAGAGTTATCTACGAGCAGTACTTC. The V gene is TRBV3-1, the J gene TRBJ2-7; D is unclear. CDR1 and CDR2 from the germline V gene are LGHDT and YNNKEL (reference sequence). V lost 0 bases and J 3 bases, leaving 9 bases between the germline ends. The CDR3 is 14 amino acids.

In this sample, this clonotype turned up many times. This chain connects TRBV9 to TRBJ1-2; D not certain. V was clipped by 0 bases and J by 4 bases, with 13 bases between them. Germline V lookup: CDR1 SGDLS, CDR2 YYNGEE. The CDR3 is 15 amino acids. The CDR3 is CASSVAQDRIYGYTF. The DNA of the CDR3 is TGTGCCAGCAGCGTAGCCCAGGACCGGATCTATGGCTACACCTTC.

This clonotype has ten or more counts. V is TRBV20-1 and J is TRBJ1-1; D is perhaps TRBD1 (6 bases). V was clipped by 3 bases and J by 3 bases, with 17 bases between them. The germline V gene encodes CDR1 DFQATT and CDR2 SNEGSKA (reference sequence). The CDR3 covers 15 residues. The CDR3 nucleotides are TGCAGTGCTAGCCACCCGCGGGGGGGCGACACTGAAGCTTTCTTT. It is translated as CSASHPRGGDTEAFF.